This TCR beta chain was profiled in a study of blood T cells in healthy people across ages. Points from the study as a whole: As naive T cell percentage varied, TCR beta diversity correlated strongly with it.

The V gene lost 4 bases and the J gene lost 3 bases, with 10 bases spanning the gap. This CDR3 comprises 13 residues. In germline, CDR1 is SGHRS, CDR2 YFSETQ. About this clonotype itself: Its specificity is not known.

For the second PCR, which ran for about 6 to 11 cycles, a sample-barcoded 5' primer and a J-beta primer mix were used. A 12-random-nucleotide template-switch adaptor tagged each cDNA molecule. TCRdb recomputed calls from the 5' RACE reads with MiXCR, one row per CDR3 protein. The profile shows about 1 million distinct CDR3 sequences, 35% to 50% of them singletons. The clonotype comes from a woman between 55 and 75 years old in good health. The sequenced sample was blood. The chain links TRBV5-1 to TRBJ2-5; D unresolved. CDR3 sequence: CASSPVGKETQYF. In DNA form, the CDR3 reads TGCGCCAGCAGCCCCGTGGGGAAAGAGACCCAGTACTTC.